This T cell receptor (beta chain) is drawn from a study of technical replicates of blood from several donors. Germline V CDR1 and CDR2: SQVTM, ANQGSEA. With 6 bases clipped from V and 4 bases from J, the junction kept 4 bases outside the gene matches. The CDR3 runs 12 residues. This clone appeared once. Using immunoSEQ multiplex PCR, the repertoire was profiled, and TCRdb retains in-frame clones only, with some absent. This table has approximately 64,000 clones, approximately 83% appearing once. The chain is built from TRBV29-1 and TRBJ2-7; 9 bases fit TRBD1. Sequencing was carried out using PBMCs. The sequence was collected from a human donor in good health. Some clones in this sample may be carry-over from other donors' samples. Here the CDR3 reads CSVRDRAYEQYF. DNA of the CDR3: TGCAGCGTGAGGGACAGGGCTTACGAGCAGTACTTC.